These 25 T cell receptor beta chains originate from one sample sequenced in a study of human T cells and chemical hapten exposure. Time point reported: patch test 3, about 24 weeks after DPC sensitization. The treatment was: therapeutic diphenylcyclopropenone sensitization with weekly scalp DPC. TCRdb re-called the RACE reads with MiXCR, one entry per CDR3 protein. The sample carries 180,000 or so distinct CDR3 sequences, about 22% recorded once. The sample here was whole blood, taken in connection with sensitization to the hapten diphenylcyclopropenone (DPC). The receptor source for this set is a middle-aged woman with alopecia areata. Some clones in this sample may be carry-over from other donors' samples.

This chain connects TRBV5-8 to TRBJ2-7; the D gene is possibly TRBD1 (7 bases). V was pared by 4 bases and J by 5 bases, with 22 bases between. This CDR3 region has 16 residues. Germline V gene data show CDR1 as SGHTS and CDR2 as YDEGEE. The CDR3 nucleotides are TGTGCCAGCAGCCTGGGGGGTGGCAGGGGGTCCCACGAGCAGTACTTC. It encodes CASSLGGGRGSHEQYF. The entire variable domain, with the rest obtained from reference TRBV5-8 and TRBJ2-7, is as follows: EAGVTQSPTHLIKTRGQQATLRCSPISGHTSVYWYQQALGLGLQFLLWYDEGEERNRGNFPPRFSGRQFPNYSSELNVNALELEDSALYLCASSLGGGRGSHEQYFGPGTRLTVT.

The V gene is TRBV11-3, the J gene TRBJ2-1; no firm D call. The germline V gene has CDR1 SGHNT and CDR2 YENEEA. The CDR3 length is 13 residues. V dropped 1 base and J dropped 8 bases, with 9 bases sitting between them. The DNA of the CDR3 is TGTGCCAGCAGCTTAGGGCGTCTTGATGAGCAGTTCTTC. This gives the protein CASSLGRLDEQFF. Looking up the rest from reference TRBV11-3 and TRBJ2-1 gives the full variable domain: EAGVVQSPRYKIIEKKQPVAFWCNPISGHNTLYWYLQNLGQGPELLIRYENEEAVDDSQLPKDRFSAERLKGVDSTLKIQPAELGDSAVYLCASSLGRLDEQFFGPGTRLTVL.

The rearrangement links TRBV24-1 to TRBJ2-3; D is perhaps TRBD2 (6 bases). This CDR3 has 16 residues. Germline assignment: CDR1 KGHDR and CDR2 SFDVKD. V lost 7 bases and J lost 2, with 18 bases in between. The CDR3 loop is CATSPGAGTITDTQYF. The CDR3 DNA reads as TGTGCCACCAGCCCCGGAGCGGGTACAATCACAGATACGCAGTATTTT.

The rearrangement uses TRBV7-2 and TRBJ2-1; 8 bases map to TRBD2. CDR1 is SGHTA, CDR2 FQGNSA, per germline. The CDR3 length is 16 residues. V lost 5 bases, J lost 4 bases, and 10 bases stayed unmatched. Written as DNA, the CDR3 is TGTGCCAGCAGCCCCTCCCTAGCGGGTCAGTACAATGAGCAGTTCTTC. Residues: CASSPSLAGQYNEQFF.

With regard to this clonotype: The junction shows a germline mismatch at one end, possibly a read error. The V gene is TRBV18, the J gene TRBJ2-5; 7 bases map to TRBD1. Per germline, CDR1 KGHSH and CDR2 LQKENI. The CDR3 runs 13 residues. CDR3 bases: TGTGCCAGCTCATCCCAAGGGGGCGCGACCCGGTACTTC. It translates to CASSSQGGATRYF.

The J gene is TRBJ2-7, the V gene TRBV29-1; TRBD2 aligns across 13 bases. The V and J ends lost 3 bases and 0 bases, in that order; junction bases with no gene match: 5. The CDR3 spans 16 residues. Germline V gives CDR1 SQVTM, CDR2 ANQGSEA. CDR3 bases: TGCAGCGTTGAGCCCGGACTAGCGGGGGACTCCTACGAGCAGTACTTC. Translating gives CSVEPGLAGDSYEQYF.

The chain carries TRBV27 and TRBJ2-1; 9 bases match TRBD2. Trimming removed 5 bases from V and 6 bases from J; junction bases left unmatched: 8. CDR1 is MNHEY and CDR2 is SMNVEV in the germline V gene (reference sequence). The CDR3 runs to 15 residues. The CDR3 region has the DNA TGTGCCAGCAGTCAACTAGCGGGCCGGGTCAATGAGCAGTTCTTC. As protein: CASSQLAGRVNEQFF.

A few counts support this clonotype. The chain uses TRBV6-6 and TRBJ1-3, with D possibly being TRBD1 (6 bases). The CDR3 loop spans 16 amino acids. V lost 5 bases to trimming and J lost 0 bases, with 14 bases between them. Germline loops: CDR1 MNHNY, CDR2 SVGAGI (reference sequence). The CDR3 DNA reads TGTGCCAGCAGTGCCCAACAGGGACTCTCTGGAAACACCATATATTTT. Translated: CASSAQQGLSGNTIYF.

The rearrangement links TRBV7-2 to TRBJ2-1; D remains unclear. CDR1 SGHTA and CDR2 FQGNSA come from the germline V gene. The CDR3 contains 13 residues. V lost 7 bases and J 6 bases, leaving 13 bases between the germline ends. For the CDR3, the DNA is TGTGCCAGCACGTTCGGGCGCGTCAATGAGCAGTTCTTC. Its translation: CASTFGRVNEQFF.

The chain joins TRBV6-6 to TRBJ1-1; no clear D gene. This CDR3 is built from 13 residues. V was cut by 0 bases and J by 8 bases, with 10 bases left in between. The germline CDR1 and CDR2 sequences are MNHNY and SVGAGI (reference sequence). The CDR3 region has the DNA TGTGCCAGCAGTTACTCGGAGGGAAAGGAAGCTTTCTTT. Its translation: CASSYSEGKEAFF.

The chain uses TRBV11-2 and TRBJ2-2; D is ambiguous. The CDR3 covers 14 residues. The V gene lost 3 bases and the J gene lost 4 bases, with 9 bases spanning the gap. Germline assignment: CDR1 SGHAT and CDR2 FQNNGV. The CDR3 sequence is CASSFRTGTGELFF. In nucleotides, the CDR3 is TGTGCCAGCAGCTTTAGGACCGGCACCGGGGAGCTGTTTTTT.

This chain joins TRBV3-1 and TRBJ2-1, with 10 bases lining up with TRBD2. The V segment lost 5 bases and the J segment 8 bases; nucleotides outside the gene matches: 9. Germline V lookup: CDR1 LGHDT, CDR2 YNNKEL (reference sequence). CDR3 length equals 15 residues. The CDR3 sequence is CASSFPSGSIDEQFF. In DNA form, the CDR3 reads TGTGCCAGCAGCTTCCCTAGCGGGAGTATCGATGAGCAGTTCTTC.

The chain uses TRBV28 and TRBJ2-4; TRBD1 might be the D (6 bases). This CDR3 is built from 14 residues. Trimming cost V 7 bases and J 1 base, with 11 bases left between them. Germline assignment: CDR1 MDHEN and CDR2 SYDVKM. The CDR3 DNA sequence: TGTGCCAGCACAAAAGGGGGTGCCAAAAACATTCAGTACTTC. Encoded protein: CASTKGGAKNIQYF.

The DNA of the CDR3 is TGTGCCAGCAGTTTACTAGATCAGCCCCAGCATTTT. Translation: CASSLLDQPQHF. The chain carries TRBV28 and TRBJ1-5; D unclear. The ends were cut back, 2 bases at V and 5 bases at J, with 4 bases in the middle. Germline V lookup: CDR1 MDHEN, CDR2 SYDVKM. The CDR3 runs 12 residues.

The chain joins TRBV5-1 to TRBJ2-1; 7 nucleotides line up with TRBD2. V trimming: 4 bases; J trimming: 8 bases; junction bases outside the gene matches: 12. This CDR3 is built from 15 residues. Germline loops: CDR1 SGHRS, CDR2 YFSETQ. CDR3 sequence reads: CASSLTPGLGDEQFF. The DNA for the CDR3 is TGCGCCAGCAGCCTCACGCCTGGACTAGGGGATGAGCAGTTCTTC. Based on the CDR3 plus reference TRBV5-1 and TRBJ2-1, the full variable domain is KAGVTQTPRYLIKTRGQQVTLSCSPISGHRSVSWYQQTPGQGLQFLFEYFSETQRNKGNFPGRFSGRQFSNSRSEMNVSTLELGDSALYLCASSLTPGLGDEQFFGPGTRLTVL.

The chain recombines TRBV5-4 with TRBJ2-3, with 11 bases fitting TRBD2. J gave up 2 bases and V 4 bases, and 6 bases lay outside the gene matches. The V gene's germline CDR1 is SGHNT and CDR2 YYREEE (reference sequence). There are 16 residues in the CDR3. CDR3 residues: CASSRWTSGFTDTQYF. For the CDR3, the DNA is TGTGCCAGCAGCCGCTGGACTAGCGGGTTCACAGATACGCAGTATTTT.

This chain links TRBV4-1 with TRBJ2-2, with no clear D. CDR1 is MGHRA and CDR2 is YSYEKL in the germline V gene. The germline V and J ends were trimmed by 3 bases and 4 bases, with 9 bases remaining between them. This CDR3 is 14 amino acids long. The CDR3 coding sequence is TGCGCCAGCAGCCATACCCAGTTCACCGGGGAGCTGTTTTTT. It codes for CASSHTQFTGELFF.

This rearrangement joins TRBV29-1 to TRBJ2-2, with D hard to call. The CDR3 has 13 amino acids. Per germline, CDR1 SQVTM and CDR2 ANQGSEA. V lost 6 bases, J lost 0 bases, and 8 bases lay in between. This CDR3 reads CSVLGPNTGELFF. CDR3 DNA sequence: TGCAGCGTATTAGGACCGAACACCGGGGAGCTGTTTTTT.

CDR3 coding DNA: TGTGCCAGCAGTTACCCCCCTGAAGAGACCCAGTACTTC. Residues: CASSYPPEETQYF. V is TRBV6-5 and J is TRBJ2-5; D unclear. This CDR3 spans 13 amino acids. Germline lookup yields CDR1 MNHEY and CDR2 SVGAGI. Trimming stripped 2 bases from V and 3 bases from J, with 7 bases between.

V usage is TRBV29-1 and J usage is TRBJ1-1; 7 nucleotides match TRBD1. The CDR3 length is 13 residues. Unmatched junction bases numbered 6, after V lost 7 bases and J lost 1 base. Germline-derived CDR1 and CDR2 are SQVTM and ANQGSEA. CDR3 nucleotides: TGCAGCGCCGAGGGACAGCCGAACACTGAAGCTTTCTTT. Translated: CSAEGQPNTEAFF.

This clonotype was seen ten or more times. The chain's CDR3 is CASSPMLLTGGGNIQYF. Here the CDR3 DNA reads TGTGCCAGCAGCCCCATGCTCTTGACAGGGGGCGGAAACATTCAGTACTTC. This chain uses TRBV7-2 with TRBJ2-4; 10 bases map to TRBD1. The CDR3 sequence is 17 residues long. With V trimmed by 5 bases and J by 6 bases, 13 bases remained unmatched. Germline CDR1 reads SGHTA; CDR2 reads FQGNSA.

The chain recombines TRBV20-1 with TRBJ2-5; D unclear. Trimming stripped 6 bases from V and 1 base from J, with 15 bases between. Germline assignment: CDR1 DFQATT and CDR2 SNEGSKA (reference sequence). CDR3 size: 14 residues. CDR3 coding DNA: TGCAGTGCAAGGCGTGGGCCGGCCCAAGAGACCCAGTACTTC. Protein sequence: CSARRGPAQETQYF.

The chain recombines TRBV29-1 with TRBJ2-3; 7 nucleotides match TRBD1. The CDR3 totals 13 residues. The V gene end was trimmed by 4 bases and the J gene end by 6 bases; junction bases not matched to a gene: 7. In germline, CDR1 is SQVTM, CDR2 ANQGSEA. The CDR3 protein is CSVVTGVRDTQYF. DNA for the CDR3: TGCAGCGTTGTCACAGGGGTTAGGGATACGCAGTATTTT.

The chain combines TRBV12-3 or TRBV12-4 with TRBJ1-2, with D perhaps TRBD1 (5 bases). V dropped 3 bases and J dropped 4 bases, with 12 bases sitting between them. The CDR3 is made up of 14 amino acids. This CDR3 reads CASSFGGETYGYTF. The CDR3 nucleotides are TGTGCCAGCAGTTTTGGAGGGGAAACCTATGGCTACACCTTC.

There are a few counts of this clonotype. The chain couples TRBV28 to TRBJ2-5; 14 bases match TRBD2. The junction had 11 bases not matched to a gene; V was cut back by 6 bases and J by 5 bases. CDR1 and CDR2 (germline): MDHEN, SYDVKM. This CDR3 has 17 amino acids. The CDR3 region is CASRPVGGTSGSETQYF. The CDR3 nucleotides read TGTGCCAGCAGACCTGTTGGGGGGACTAGCGGGAGTGAGACCCAGTACTTC.